This TCR beta chain was captured by sequencing in a study of shared clonotypes between healthy human individuals (TCRdb year 2020). About the investigation overall: The cohort comprised a couple of women and three men aged 18 to 49 years. To increase sequencing depth and limit assay-specific biases, TCR repertoire library preparation and sequencing were carried out by different laboratories using diverse techniques. Per donor, leukapheresis produced somewhere between about 0.94 and 8.9 billion PBMCs. Per donor, three plates each were used for CD4 naive and CD4 memory, two for CD8 naive, and one for CD8 memory. Blood TCR repertoires of roughly five healthy adults were deeply sequenced to estimate repertoire size and the extent of clonotype sharing between individuals.

Using the deep immunoSEQ assay, multiplex PCR amplified TCR CDR3 regions from genomic DNA. Extracted genomic DNA from each cell subset was distributed evenly across all wells of several immunoSEQ 96-well plates, and each plate was treated as a replicate. For sorted subsets, each replicate PCR was loaded with about 200 ng genomic DNA, equivalent to about 33,000 T cell genomes. Purified libraries were measured with a Qubit 3.0 fluorometer, size-checked on a Bioanalyzer 2100, and measured again with the KAPA Library Quantification kit. Every immunoSEQ 96-well plate was sequenced on a separate single-read 150-cycle Illumina NextSeq 550 flow cell. The paper's data handling went like this. Because only junctional sequences without quality scores were contained in the immunoSEQ output, filtering matching that applied to full-length reads could not be performed. Sequences were annotated with PyIR, a Python wrapper for IgBLAST v1.9, using IMGT germline references to assign V/J genes and CDR3. Any read was removed if the V/J assignment was weak (E-value above 1e-6), the CDR3 was missing, or the read contained stop codons, out-of-frame junctions, or ambiguous translated residues. V3J clonotypes were defined as sequences sharing an identical inferred V gene, J gene, and CDR3 amino acid sequence. To compute the percentage overlap between repertoires, the number of shared unique clonotypes was divided by the size of the smaller repertoire. Richness of each repertoire was evaluated using RTK rarefaction, the Chao1 estimator, and Recon v2.1 estimates of unobserved clonotypes. Generation probabilities were computed with OLGA for all TCRbeta clonotypes obtained by the gDNA method from several donors. Here the immuneACCESS table is served through TCRdb, limited to in-frame sequences with V and J called. Missing clones are a known gap in these copies; in checked studies unresolved V genes cover under half, and the rest lacks a known reason. The DNA gave D and trimming, while V, J and clone size come from that table. Present in this sample are about 1 million clones, under 80% of which were seen just once. About 1.4% of the sample lies in the top ten.

The CDR3 starts with the cysteine, ends with the phenylalanine, and has 13 residues. Only CDR3 DNA is held: 39 bases, read in frame from base 1. In the germline V gene, CDR1 corresponds to SGHRS and CDR2 to YFSETQ. The V end loses 5 bases and the J end loses 0 bases, and a stretch of 6 bases separates them. Healthy HIV-negative adults with no recently reported acute infections or vaccinations were included as donors. Every donor was a Caucasian adult living in Nashville, Tennessee, USA. CD4+ T cells were enriched by magnetic negative selection, after which naive cells were positively selected on CD45RA and the negative fraction was taken as the memory subset. After blood collection by leukapheresis, PBMCs were isolated using Ficoll-Histopaque density gradient centrifugation and then cryopreserved in the vapor phase of liquid nitrogen. Analytical flow cytometry was used to check the purity and quantity of each magnetically sorted T cell population. Genomic DNA was isolated from each sorted fraction and quantified by UV absorbance on a Nanodrop 2000c.

The research as a whole found: Larger estimated clonotype richness was generally found for naive subsets than for memory subsets. Even with the large sequencing depth, rarefaction of the sorted-subset datasets indicated that sequencing was incomplete. Compared with non-shared clonotypes, clonotypes shared by all four sorted-subset donors had higher generation probabilities. Sampling was limited to blood, and TCR repertoires in tissue likely differ from TCR repertoires in blood. Pairwise subsampling led to the expectation that sequencing depth would affect the degree of clonotype sharing among donors. Across a handful of donors, approximately 4.9% of naive CD4, 3% to 4% of naive CD8, 2% to 2.5% of memory CD4, and approximately 0.42% of memory CD8 clonotypes were shared. The genetic and exposure-history diversity represented was limited by the small number of donors.

Comments on this clone: It lacks a known antigen. Qualities for individual bases were not recorded, and no much larger clone is one base off.

This clonotype was sampled from a man aged 18 to 30 in good health. Input material: memory CD4+ T cells sorted from blood. The cell subset or site tag for this specimen amounts to: CD45RA-negative fraction. Recombination joined TRBV5-1 with TRBJ1-5; the D segment cannot be called with confidence. The CDR3 amino acid sequence is: CASRETSNQPQHF. The sequenced DNA: TGCGCCAGCAGGGAAACTAGCAATCAGCCCCAGCATTTT.